These T cell receptor beta chains were read from a single sample in a study of blood T cells in healthy people across ages. TCRdb re-analysed the 5' RACE reads in MiXCR, keeping a single row per CDR3 protein. Of 550,000 to 650,000 distinct CDR3 sequences listed, roughly a quarter are singletons. The sample also formed part of further work on T cells of mothers and their children.

Sequencing used blood. The source of these receptors is a boy aged 2 to 10 in good health. Both conserved end residues are part of each CDR3. A D gene is named only where the DNA matches it firmly. The listing skips clone size in some rows; elsewhere it reads once, few, many or a size class.

J gene,V gene,D gene,clone size,CDR3 DNA,CDR3 protein
TRBJ2-3,TRBV20-1,NA,NA,TGCAGTGCTAGATTACTAGCCATCCCTGCTGATACGCAGTATTTT,CSARLLAIPADTQYF
TRBJ2-5,TRBV7-2,TRBD2,NA,TGTGCCAGCAGCGCCCGGGGGGGCCTAGTCCAAGAGACCCAGTACTTC,CASSARGGLVQETQYF
TRBJ2-7,TRBV6-1,NA,NA,TGTGCCAGCAGTAGAGAGTCAGCCTGGGAGCAGTACTTC,CASSRESAWEQYF
TRBJ2-1,TRBV2,NA,NA,TGTGCCAGCAGTGAAGGGACAGAGGTGGGTAATGAGCAGTTCTTC,CASSEGTEVGNEQFF
TRBJ2-5,TRBV20-1,NA,NA,TGCAGTGCAAGAACGGGACGCGCGCAAGAGACCCAGTACTTC,CSARTGRAQETQYF
TRBJ2-4,TRBV5-1,TRBD1,NA,TGCGCCAGCAGCTTAGGACAGGGGAGTGACATTCAGTACTTC,CASSLGQGSDIQYF
TRBJ2-6,TRBV10-3,NA,NA,TGTGCCATCAGGGACAGCAGCTCTGGGGCCAACGTCCTGACTTTC,CAIRDSSSGANVLTF
TRBJ1-2,TRBV3-1,TRBD1,NA,TGTGCCAGCAGCCAAGATCCCAGGGGGAACTATGGCTACACCTTC,CASSQDPRGNYGYTF
TRBJ2-7,TRBV6-5,NA,NA,TGTGCCAGCAGTTACGCTAGCAGGGACTACGAGCAGTACTTC,CASSYASRDYEQYF
TRBJ1-1,TRBV9,NA,NA,TGTGCCAGCAGCGTAGATTGGTCCCCTCGAAGGGGAGGGACTGAAGCTTTCTTT,CASSVDWSPRRGGTEAFF
TRBJ2-7,TRBV7-9,TRBD1,few,TGTGCCAGCAGCTTGCCCGGGGGAGTGACAGGGGTAACCTACGAGCAGTACTTC,CASSLPGGVTGVTYEQYF
TRBJ1-2,TRBV28,NA,NA,TGTGCCAGCAGTGGCTCGACAGTGGCCTATGGCTACACCTTC,CASSGSTVAYGYTF
TRBJ2-1,TRBV3-1,NA,NA,TGTGCCAGCAGCCCGCGGGGCCGGAACAATGAGCAGTTCTTC,CASSPRGRNNEQFF
TRBJ2-1,TRBV9,NA,NA,TGTGCCAGCAGCGTAGGTTCAGCGAGTAGCAACAATGAGCAGTTCTTC,CASSVGSASSNNEQFF
TRBJ2-1,TRBV24-1,TRBD2,few,TGTGCCACCAGTGATCCTAGCGGGAGTGGGGCCAATGAGCAGTTCTTC,CATSDPSGSGANEQFF
TRBJ2-2,TRBV20-1,TRBD2,NA,TGCAGTGCTAGAGGAGCGGGAGAGTCCGGGGAGCTGTTTTTT,CSARGAGESGELFF
TRBJ2-1,TRBV18,NA,few,TGTGCCAGCTCATCTTGGGAGGAACAACGCTACAATGAGCAGTTCTTC,CASSSWEEQRYNEQFF
TRBJ1-4,TRBV7-9,NA,NA,TGTGCCAGCGGGGGGGCCCGGGAAAAACTGTTTTTT,CASGGAREKLFF
TRBJ2-3,TRBV6-5,NA,few,TGTGCCAGCAGCCGAGGTTCCGAAGATACGCAGTATTTT,CASSRGSEDTQYF
TRBJ2-3,TRBV9,TRBD1,NA,TGTGCCAGCAGCGTATGGGGACAGGGGATAGATACGCAGTATTTT,CASSVWGQGIDTQYF
TRBJ2-7,TRBV20-1,NA,few,TGCAGTGCTAGGGGGGAGAAGGGTAACACCTACGAGCAGTACTTC,CSARGEKGNTYEQYF
TRBJ1-5,TRBV18,NA,NA,TGTGCCAGCTCACGACTGACGGATAATCAGCCCCAGCATTTT,CASSRLTDNQPQHF
TRBJ2-2,TRBV4-1,NA,few,TGCGCCAGCAGCCAGGGGGACCCTACCGGGGAGCTGTTTTTT,CASSQGDPTGELFF
TRBJ1-4,TRBV6-6,NA,NA,TGTGCCAGCAGTCGCACCGGGACTGCGGTCGGTGAAAAACTGTTTTTT,CASSRTGTAVGEKLFF
TRBJ1-2,TRBV20-1,TRBD1,few,TGCAGTGCTTCGGACAGGGGCGGATATGGCTACACCTTC,CSASDRGGYGYTF
TRBJ1-5,TRBV7-8,NA,few,TGTGCCAGCAGCCTCACGGGGGAAGTTCAGCCCCAGCATTTT,CASSLTGEVQPQHF
TRBJ2-7,TRBV7-2,NA,NA,TGTGCCAGCAGCTTAAGGTGGGGGTTAACCTACGAGCAGTACTTC,CASSLRWGLTYEQYF
TRBJ2-1,TRBV6-2/TRBV6-3,TRBD2,few,TGTGCCAGCAGCCAGGGGTCTAGCGGGAGGGGGAGCTCCTACAATGAGCAGTTCTTC,CASSQGSSGRGSSYNEQFF